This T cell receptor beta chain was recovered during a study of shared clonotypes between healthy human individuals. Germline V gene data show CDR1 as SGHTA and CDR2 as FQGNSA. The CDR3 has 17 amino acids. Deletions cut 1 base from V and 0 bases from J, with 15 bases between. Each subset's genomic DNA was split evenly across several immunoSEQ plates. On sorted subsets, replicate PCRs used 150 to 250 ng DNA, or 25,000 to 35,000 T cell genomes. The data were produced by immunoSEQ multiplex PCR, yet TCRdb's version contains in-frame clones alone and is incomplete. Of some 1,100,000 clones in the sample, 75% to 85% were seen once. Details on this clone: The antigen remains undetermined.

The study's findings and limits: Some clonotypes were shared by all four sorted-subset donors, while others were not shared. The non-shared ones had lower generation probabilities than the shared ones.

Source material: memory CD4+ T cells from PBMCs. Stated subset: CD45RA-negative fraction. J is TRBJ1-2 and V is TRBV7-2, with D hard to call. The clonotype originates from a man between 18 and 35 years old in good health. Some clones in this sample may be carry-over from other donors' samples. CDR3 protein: CASSLDWQRPANYGYTF. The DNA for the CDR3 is TGTGCCAGCAGCTTAGATTGGCAGCGCCCTGCTAACTATGGCTACACCTTC.